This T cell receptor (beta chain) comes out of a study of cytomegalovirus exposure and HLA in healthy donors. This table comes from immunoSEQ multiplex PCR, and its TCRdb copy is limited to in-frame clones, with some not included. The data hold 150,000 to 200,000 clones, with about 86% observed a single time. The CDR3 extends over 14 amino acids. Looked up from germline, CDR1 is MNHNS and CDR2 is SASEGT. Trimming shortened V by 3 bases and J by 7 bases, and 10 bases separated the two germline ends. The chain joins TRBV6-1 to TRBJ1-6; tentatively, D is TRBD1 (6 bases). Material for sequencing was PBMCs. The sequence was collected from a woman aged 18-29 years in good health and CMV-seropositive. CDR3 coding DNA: TGTGCCAGCAGTGAGGTAGGGGGAAATTCACCCCTCCACTTT. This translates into CASSEVGGNSPLHF.